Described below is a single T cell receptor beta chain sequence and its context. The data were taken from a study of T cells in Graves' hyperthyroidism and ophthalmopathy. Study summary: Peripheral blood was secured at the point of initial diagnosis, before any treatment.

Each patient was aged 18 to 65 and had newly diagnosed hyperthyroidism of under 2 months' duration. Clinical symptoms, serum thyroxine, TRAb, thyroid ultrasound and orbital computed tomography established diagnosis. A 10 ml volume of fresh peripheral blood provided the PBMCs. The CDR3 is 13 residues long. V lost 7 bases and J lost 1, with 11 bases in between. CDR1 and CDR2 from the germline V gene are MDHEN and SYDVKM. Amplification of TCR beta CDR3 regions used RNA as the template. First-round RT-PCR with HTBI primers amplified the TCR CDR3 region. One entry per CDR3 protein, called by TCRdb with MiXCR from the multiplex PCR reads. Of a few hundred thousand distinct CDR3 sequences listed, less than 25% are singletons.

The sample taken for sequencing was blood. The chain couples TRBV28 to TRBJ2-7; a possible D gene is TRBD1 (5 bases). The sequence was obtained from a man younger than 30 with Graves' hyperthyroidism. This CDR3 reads CASTSGKSYEQYF. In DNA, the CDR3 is TGTGCCAGCACTTCAGGGAAGTCCTACGAGCAGTACTTC.